Listed below are T cell receptor beta chains from one sample, sequenced in a study of blood T cell repertoires in COVID-19. Generated by immunoSEQ multiplex PCR, the TCRdb table keeps only in-frame clones and is missing some. The sample lists tens of thousands of clones, roughly four fifths seen once, with about 15% in the top ten. The sequenced material came from peripheral blood. These receptors all come from a man aged 55-75 years with COVID-19, enrolled during active disease. Each CDR3 is given with its conserved first and last residue. The D gene is left open where the match is weak. Some rows have no size entry. The others give once, few or many, or a class for an expanded clone.

TRBV18,.,TRBJ2-1,.,CASSPRTGMGNEQFF,TGTGCCAGCTCACCACGTACGGGAATGGGCAATGAGCAGTTCTTC
TRBV18,.,TRBJ2-5,.,CASSPGQLGETQYF,TGTGCCAGCTCACCCGGGCAACTAGGGGAGACCCAGTACTTC
TRBV7-9,TRBD2,TRBJ2-5,.,CASSLGVAGGPTSWTQYF,TGTGCCAGCAGCTTAGGGGTAGCGGGAGGGCCCACCAGTTGGACCCAGTACTTC
TRBV5-1,TRBD1,TRBJ2-2,.,CASSEDRVGTGELFF,TGCGCCAGCAGCGAGGACAGGGTAGGGACCGGGGAGCTGTTTTTT
TRBV5-1,TRBD1,TRBJ2-5,once,CASSSTGGETQYF,TGCGCCAGCAGCTCGACAGGGGGGGAGACCCAGTACTTC
TRBV5-1,TRBD1,TRBJ2-3,many,CASSMGQGPDTQYF,TGCGCCAGCAGCATGGGACAGGGCCCAGATACGCAGTATTTT
TRBV5-1,TRBD2,TRBJ2-7,.,CASSLPQDSGSGEQYF,TGCGCCAGCAGCCTCCCCCAGGATAGCGGGAGTGGCGAGCAGTACTTC
TRBV11-3,TRBD2,TRBJ2-7,.,CASSPAGLADLSYEQYF,TGTGCCAGCAGCCCGGCCGGACTAGCGGACCTCTCCTACGAGCAGTACTTC
TRBV7-3,.,TRBJ1-2,few,CASSLGANYGYTF,TGTGCCAGCAGCTTAGGAGCTAACTATGGCTACACCTTC
TRBV4-1,.,TRBJ1-6,.,CASSLQSDSPLHF,TGCGCCAGCAGCCTACAATCAGATTCACCCCTCCACTTT
TRBV2,TRBD1,TRBJ2-7,.,CASRESPIGTDQYEQYF,TGTGCCAGCAGGGAGAGCCCCATCGGGACAGACCAATACGAGCAGTACTTC
TRBV10-1,TRBD2,TRBJ2-2,.,CASSPDSAGGAGTGELFF,TGCGCCAGCAGCCCCGACTCAGCGGGAGGAGCGGGCACCGGGGAGCTGTTTTTT
TRBV5-1,.,TRBJ1-2,few,CASSPGEGKAGGYTF,TGCGCCAGCAGTCCCGGGGAGGGTAAGGCCGGTGGCTACACCTTC
TRBV7-6,TRBD1,TRBJ2-7,.,CASSPGTDSEQYF,TGTGCCAGCAGCCCCGGGACAGACTCCGAGCAGTACTTC
TRBV7-9,.,TRBJ2-5,.,CASTPEGQETQYF,TGTGCCAGCACACCCGAGGGACAAGAGACCCAGTACTTC
TRBV14,.,TRBJ2-1,once,CASSRSAAYNEQFF,TGTGCCAGCAGCCGCAGCGCAGCCTACAATGAGCAGTTCTTC
TRBV2,.,TRBJ1-4,medium-sized,CASSEYDEKLFF,TGTGCCAGCAGTGAATATGATGAAAAACTGTTTTTT
TRBV29-1,.,TRBJ2-5,.,CSVVQETQYF,TGCAGCGTTGTTCAGGAGACCCAGTACTTC